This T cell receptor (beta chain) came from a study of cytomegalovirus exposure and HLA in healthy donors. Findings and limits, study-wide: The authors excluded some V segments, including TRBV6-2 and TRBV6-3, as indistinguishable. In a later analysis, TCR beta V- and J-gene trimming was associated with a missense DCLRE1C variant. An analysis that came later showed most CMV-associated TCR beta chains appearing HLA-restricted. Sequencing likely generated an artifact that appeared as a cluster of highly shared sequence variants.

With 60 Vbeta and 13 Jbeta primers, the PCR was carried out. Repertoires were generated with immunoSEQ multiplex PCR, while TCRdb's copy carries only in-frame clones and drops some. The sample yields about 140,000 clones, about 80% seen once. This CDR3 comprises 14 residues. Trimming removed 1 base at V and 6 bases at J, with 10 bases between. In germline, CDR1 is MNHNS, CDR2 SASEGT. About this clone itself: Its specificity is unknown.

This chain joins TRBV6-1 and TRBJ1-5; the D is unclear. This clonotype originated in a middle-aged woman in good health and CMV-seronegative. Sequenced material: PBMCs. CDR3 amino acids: CASSEGSFFQPQHF. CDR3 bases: TGTGCCAGCAGTGAAGGGAGTTTTTTTCAGCCCCAGCATTTT.